The clone carrying this T cell receptor (beta chain) was seen a handful of times. This CDR3 spans 15 amino acids. Losses at the gene ends were 6 bases for V and 4 bases for J; bases not matched to a gene: 6. Germline CDR1 MDHEN, CDR2 SYDVKM. This entry is derived from a study of blood T cell repertoires in COVID-19. Turning to the study itself: Spain, Italy and the United States supplied samples that represented acute and convalescent COVID-19. PBMCs, B-cell-depleted T cells, or T cells provided the cDNA or gDNA that made up the material.

Seattle's enrolled individuals joined amid active infection and were then monitored longitudinally. The assay was immunoSEQ multiplex PCR, and TCRdb's table has in-frame clones only and misses some. The table lists approximately 200,000 clones, more than 75% of them singletons. J is TRBJ2-2 and V is TRBV28; 9 nucleotides line up with TRBD1. The TCR was taken from a person aged 65 to 85 with COVID-19, enrolled during active disease. The sequenced material came from peripheral blood. In DNA form, the CDR3 reads TGTGCCAGCAGGGGGGGACAGGGAAGCACCGGGGAGCTGTTTTTT. Translating it yields CASRGGQGSTGELFF.